Described below is a single T cell receptor beta chain sequence and its context. This clone was seen more than once but under ten times. It lacks a known antigen. Per-nucleotide qualities are absent, and no much larger clonotype sits a single base away. The entire amount of isolated RNA was reverse transcribed using the High Capacity cDNA Reverse Transcription Kit, so the sequenced TCRB transcripts were expressed ones. Deep immunoSEQ sequencing was performed on naive, central memory and regulatory T cell samples, with an average of roughly 3.6 million total reads per sample. Sorted cells were lysed in RLT buffer, and RNA was extracted using DNase-treated RNeasy Micro or Mini kits according to cell number. To prevent cross-contamination, every cell subset was processed on its own, while patient and healthy donor samples were processed together. The immunoSEQ multiplex PCR was used to amplify TCRB sequences from cDNA, yielding 87-bp fragments that span the CDR3 region. Sequencing of the amplicons was done on the Illumina HiSeq platform. The paper's processing steps were these. PCR bias was corrected computationally using synthetic template baselines, and reads within Hamming distance 2 were collapsed, with unmergeable singletons discarded. Reads were aligned against IMGT so that V, D and J genes, CDR3 length and insertions or deletions at six rearrangement sites could be assigned. Clonotype counts were normalized to sorted cell number within each subset before computing true diversity and Gini coefficients with the tcR R package. The overlap coefficient, calculated on TCRB nucleotide sequences, was used to quantify repertoire sharing. Here the immuneACCESS table is served through TCRdb, limited to in-frame sequences with V and J called. Missing clones are a known gap in these copies; in checked studies unresolved V genes cover under half, and the rest lacks a known reason. That table gives V, J and clone size, and the DNA gave D and trimming. The sample table contains 200,000 to 250,000 clones; only one count was recorded for roughly 30% of them. The top ten constitute approximately 4% of the sample.

The data originate from a study of beta chain features in type 1 diabetes (dated by TCRdb to between 2017 and 2018). Study-wide context: Patients and healthy donors did not differ in mean age, gender distribution, total cell number or subset yield. Across all samples, 107,917,701 sorted cells were examined, and cell number per subset correlated strongly with RNA yield. Whereas all 28 donors provided naive and central memory subsets, regulatory and stem cell-like memory subsets were isolated from just 8 patients and about eight healthy donors. In the study, TCRB repertoires of sorted circulating CD4+ T cell subsets from recently diagnosed type 1 diabetes patients were compared with those of matched healthy donors.

Overall study results and their limits: Fewer insertions and more nucleotide deletions at VDJ recombination sites were observed in patients with type 1 diabetes, implying thymic rearrangement abnormalities. Naive, central memory and regulatory TCRB repertoires appeared to be more similar among patients than among healthy donors. Type 1 diabetes patients showed a moderate but significant shortening of TCRB CDR3 length in all four CD4+ subsets. Because cDNA was sequenced instead of genomic DNA, highly expressing activated cells could be over-represented, though the groups showed no difference in activation or CD3 levels. Only small numbers of individuals were included in the HLA sub-analyses, which left unresolved whether HLA type had any influence on TCRB rearrangement. Shorter templates might have been favored by PCR, but patient and control samples were amplified and corrected together, so both groups would have been affected equally by any skew.

From each donor, a single peripheral blood sample of approximately 110 mL on average was drawn into heparinised tubes. Using a panel that included CD45RO, CCR7, CD25, CD127, CD95 and CD27, naive, central memory, regulatory and stem cell-like memory CD4+ T cells were sorted on a BD FACSAria II. All sorted populations exceeded 95% purity. PBMCs were isolated immediately by Lymphoprep density gradient centrifugation and stained directly without culture. So that batch effects would be minimized, each experiment stained and sorted samples in pairs, pairing one healthy donor with one patient. CDR1 GTSNPN and CDR2 SVGIG were looked up in the germline V gene (reference sequence). The germline V and J ends show losses of 2 bases and 7 bases respectively, and no gene match explains 9 bases of the junction. From cysteine to phenylalanine, the CDR3 is 16 amino acids long. Just the 48-base CDR3 DNA is kept, in frame starting at base 1.

The sequence was collected from a man under 40 in good health. The V and J genes are TRBV30 and TRBJ2-1; TRBD2 matches 12 bases in the middle. The specimen sequenced was central memory CD4+ T cells from blood. The DNA sequence is TGTGCCTGGAGTTATCGACTAGCGGGAGCGAATAATGAGCAGTTCTTC. It codes for CAWSYRLAGANNEQFF.